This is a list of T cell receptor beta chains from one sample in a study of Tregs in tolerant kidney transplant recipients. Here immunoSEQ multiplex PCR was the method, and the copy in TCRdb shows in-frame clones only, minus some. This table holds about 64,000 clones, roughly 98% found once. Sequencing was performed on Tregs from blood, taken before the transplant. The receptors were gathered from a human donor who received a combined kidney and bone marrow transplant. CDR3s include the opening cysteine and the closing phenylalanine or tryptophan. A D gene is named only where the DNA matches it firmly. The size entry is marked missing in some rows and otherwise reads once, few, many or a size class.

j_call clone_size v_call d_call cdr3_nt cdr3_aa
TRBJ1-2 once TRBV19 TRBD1 TGTGCCAGTAGGCAACAGGGGATCCACGGCGGCTACACCTTC CASRQQGIHGGYTF
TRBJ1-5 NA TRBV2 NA TGTGCCAGCACTAAGGATGGGGCAAGCAATCAGCCCCAGCATTTT CASTKDGASNQPQHF
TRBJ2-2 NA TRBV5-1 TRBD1 TGCGCCAGCAGCTTGGCCCCAGGGGGCCTCAACACCGGGGAGCTGTTTTTT CASSLAPGGLNTGELFF
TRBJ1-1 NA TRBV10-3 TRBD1 TGTGCCATCGGGACAGTCTCTGAAGCTTTCTTT CAIGTVSEAFF
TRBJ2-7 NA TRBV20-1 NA TGCAGTGCAACTCAGGATATCGAGCAGTACTTC CSATQDIEQYF
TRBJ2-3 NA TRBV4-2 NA TGTGCCAGCAGCCAAGATAACACAGATACGCAGTATTTT CASSQDNTDTQYF
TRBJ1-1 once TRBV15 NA TGTGCCACCAGCAGGGGTCGGGGGTCGGGGACTGAAGCTTTCTTT CATSRGRGSGTEAFF
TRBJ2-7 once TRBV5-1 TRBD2 TGCGCCAGCGGACCTTTAGCGGGGCCCACCTACGAGCAGTACTTC CASGPLAGPTYEQYF
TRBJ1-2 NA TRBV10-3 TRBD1 TGTGCCATCGGATTGGGACAGGGCCCTTCTTTCTATGGCTACACCTTC CAIGLGQGPSFYGYTF
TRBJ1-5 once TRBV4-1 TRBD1 TGCGCCAGCAGCCAAGACCCCCCCACAGGGGCAGGCGGGCAGCCCCAGCATTTT CASSQDPPTGAGGQPQHF
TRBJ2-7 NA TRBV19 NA TGTGCCAGTAGTGCCGCCCGACAGAAGCAGTACTTC CASSAARQKQYF
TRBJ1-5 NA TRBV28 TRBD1 TGTGCCAGCAGTTTTGGGACAGCCTATCAGCCCCAGCATTTT CASSFGTAYQPQHF
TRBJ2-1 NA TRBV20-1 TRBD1 TGCAGTGCTAGAGAGGGGACAGGGTTCTTC CSAREGTGFF
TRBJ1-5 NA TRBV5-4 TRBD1 TGTGCCAGCAGCCTGGACAGGGGAGGACAGCCCCAGCATTTT CASSLDRGGQPQHF
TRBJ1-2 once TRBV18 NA TGTGCCAGCTCAAATGACAGGCCAGACCGCTACACCTTC CASSNDRPDRYTF
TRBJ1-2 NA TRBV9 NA TGTGCCAGCAGCCACCCCCCAGGGAGCTACACCTTC CASSHPPGSYTF
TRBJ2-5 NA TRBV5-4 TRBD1 TGTGCCAGCAGCTTGAGGGGGCCCCAAGAGACCCAGTACTTC CASSLRGPQETQYF
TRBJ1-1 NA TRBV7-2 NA TGTGCCAGCAGCCATCCCCCTGGGGACACTTACTACACTGAAGCTTTCTTT CASSHPPGDTYYTEAFF
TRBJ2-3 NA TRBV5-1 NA TGCGCCAGCCTCCGCGGCACCACCACCACAGATACGCAGTATTTT CASLRGTTTTDTQYF
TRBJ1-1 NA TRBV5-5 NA TGTGCCAGCAGCTTCATTCCCACCCCGGGGGAAGAAGCTTTCTTT CASSFIPTPGEEAFF
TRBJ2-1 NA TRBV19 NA TGTGCCAGTAGTATGCGTTACAATGAGCAGTTCTTC CASSMRYNEQFF
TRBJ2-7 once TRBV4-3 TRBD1 TGCGCCAGCAGCCCCCGGGACAGGGGTCCCTACGAGCAGTACTTC CASSPRDRGPYEQYF
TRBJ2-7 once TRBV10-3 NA TGTGCCATCAGGAACCCAACCGGGACACGCAACGAGCAGTACTTC CAIRNPTGTRNEQYF
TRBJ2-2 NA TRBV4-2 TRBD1 TGTGCCAGCAGCCGTACAGGGGGCACCGGGGAGCTGTTTTTT CASSRTGGTGELFF
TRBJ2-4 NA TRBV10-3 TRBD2 TGTGCCATCAGTGAAGTCGGGAGGGCCGGAAACATTCAGTACTTC CAISEVGRAGNIQYF
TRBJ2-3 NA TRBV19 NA TGTGCCAGTAGTATTGGCGGGATATGGGTTACAGATACGCAGTATTTT CASSIGGIWVTDTQYF
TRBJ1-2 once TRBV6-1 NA TGTGCCAGCAGTCCGGGACATGGATTACCTTATGGCTACACCTTC CASSPGHGLPYGYTF
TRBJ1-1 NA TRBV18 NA TGTGCCAGCTCACCACCCGGGACACGGAACACTGAAGCTTTCTTT CASSPPGTRNTEAFF
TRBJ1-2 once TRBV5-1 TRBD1 TGCGCCAGCAGCTTGGGGGACAGCCGCTATGGCTACACCTTC CASSLGDSRYGYTF